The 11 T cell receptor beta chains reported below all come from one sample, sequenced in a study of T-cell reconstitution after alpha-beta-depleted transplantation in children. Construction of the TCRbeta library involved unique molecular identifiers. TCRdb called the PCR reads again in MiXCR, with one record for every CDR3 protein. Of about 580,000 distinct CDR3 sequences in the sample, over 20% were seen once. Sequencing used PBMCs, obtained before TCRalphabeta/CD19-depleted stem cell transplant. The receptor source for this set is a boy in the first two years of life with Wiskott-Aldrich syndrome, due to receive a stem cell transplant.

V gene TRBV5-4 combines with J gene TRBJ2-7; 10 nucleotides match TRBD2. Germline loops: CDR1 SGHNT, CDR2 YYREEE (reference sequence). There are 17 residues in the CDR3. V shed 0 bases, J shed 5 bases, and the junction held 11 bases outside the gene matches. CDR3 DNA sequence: TGTGCCAGCAGCTTGGGGGTTCTAGCGGGAGCGCTCGACGAGCAGTACTTC. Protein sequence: CASSLGVLAGALDEQYF.

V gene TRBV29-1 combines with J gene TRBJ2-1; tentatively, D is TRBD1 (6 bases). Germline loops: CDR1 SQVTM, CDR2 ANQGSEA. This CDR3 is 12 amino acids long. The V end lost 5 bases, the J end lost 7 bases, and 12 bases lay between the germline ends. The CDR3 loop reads CSVLGAYNEQFF. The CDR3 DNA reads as TGCAGCGTTCTGGGGGCGTATAATGAGCAGTTCTTC.

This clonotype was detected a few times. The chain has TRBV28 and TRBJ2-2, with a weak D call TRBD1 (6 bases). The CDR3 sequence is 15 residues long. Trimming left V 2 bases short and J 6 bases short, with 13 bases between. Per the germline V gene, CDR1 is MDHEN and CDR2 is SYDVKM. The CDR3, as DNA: TGTGCCAGCAGTTTACAGGGGTCGATCTCCGGGGAGCTGTTTTTT. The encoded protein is CASSLQGSISGELFF.

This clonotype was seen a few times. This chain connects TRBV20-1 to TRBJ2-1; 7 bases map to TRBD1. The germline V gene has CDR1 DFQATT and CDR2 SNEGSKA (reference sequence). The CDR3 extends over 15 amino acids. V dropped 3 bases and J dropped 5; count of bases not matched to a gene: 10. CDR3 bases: TGCAGTGCTAGGGGCAACAGGGGTCAGCACAATGAGCAGTTCTTC. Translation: CSARGNRGQHNEQFF.

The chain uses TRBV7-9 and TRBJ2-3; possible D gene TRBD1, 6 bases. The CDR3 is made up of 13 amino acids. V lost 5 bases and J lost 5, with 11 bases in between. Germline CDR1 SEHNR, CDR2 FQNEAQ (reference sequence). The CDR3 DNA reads TGTGCCAGCAGCGGCTCAGGGGTAGATACGCAGTATTTT. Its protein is CASSGSGVDTQYF.

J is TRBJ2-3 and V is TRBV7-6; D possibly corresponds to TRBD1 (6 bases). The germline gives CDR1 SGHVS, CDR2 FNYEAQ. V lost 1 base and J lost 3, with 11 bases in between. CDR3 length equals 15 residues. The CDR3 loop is CASSLVVGATDTQYF. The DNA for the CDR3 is TGTGCCAGCAGCTTAGTTGTGGGGGCGACAGATACGCAGTATTTT. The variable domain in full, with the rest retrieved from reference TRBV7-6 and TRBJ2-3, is GAGVSQSPRYKVTKRGQDVALRCDPISGHVSLYWYRQALGQGPEFLTYFNYEAQQDKSGLPNDRFSAERPEGSISTLTIQRTEQRDSAMYRCASSLVVGATDTQYFGPGTRLTVL.

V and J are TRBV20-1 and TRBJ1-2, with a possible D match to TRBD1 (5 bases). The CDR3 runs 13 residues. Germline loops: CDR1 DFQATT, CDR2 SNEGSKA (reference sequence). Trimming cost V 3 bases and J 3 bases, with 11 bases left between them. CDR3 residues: CSASSGVDYGYTF. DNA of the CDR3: TGCAGTGCTAGCTCGGGGGTGGACTATGGCTACACCTTC.

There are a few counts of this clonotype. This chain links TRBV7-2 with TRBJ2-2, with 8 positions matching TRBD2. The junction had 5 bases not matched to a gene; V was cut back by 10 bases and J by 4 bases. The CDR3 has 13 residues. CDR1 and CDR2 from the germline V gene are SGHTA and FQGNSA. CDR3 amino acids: CATQRESTGELFF. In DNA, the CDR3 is TGTGCCACCCAGCGGGAGAGCACCGGGGAGCTGTTTTTT.

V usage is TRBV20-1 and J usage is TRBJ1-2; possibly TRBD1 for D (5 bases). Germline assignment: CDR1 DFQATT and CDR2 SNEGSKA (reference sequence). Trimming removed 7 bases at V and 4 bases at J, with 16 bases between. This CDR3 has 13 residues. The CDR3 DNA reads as TGCAGTGTTAATCTGCGACAGCGCTATGGCTACACCTTC. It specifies CSVNLRQRYGYTF.

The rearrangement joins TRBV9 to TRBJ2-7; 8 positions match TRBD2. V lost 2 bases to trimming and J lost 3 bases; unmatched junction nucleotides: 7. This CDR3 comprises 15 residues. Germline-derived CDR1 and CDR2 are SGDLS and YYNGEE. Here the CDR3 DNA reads TGTGCCAGCAGCGTTGGGACTAGAAGCGGCTACGAGCAGTACTTC. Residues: CASSVGTRSGYEQYF.

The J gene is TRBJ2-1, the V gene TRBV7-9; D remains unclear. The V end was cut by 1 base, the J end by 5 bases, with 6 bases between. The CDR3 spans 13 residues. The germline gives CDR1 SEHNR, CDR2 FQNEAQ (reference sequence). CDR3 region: CASSLVIDNEQFF. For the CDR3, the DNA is TGTGCCAGCAGCTTAGTTATTGACAATGAGCAGTTCTTC.